A selection of T cell receptor beta chains follows, all from one sample in a study of T cell responses to AZD1222 COVID-19 vaccine. The table came from immunoSEQ multiplex PCR; TCRdb's copy has only in-frame clones and leaves some out. This table has some 160,000 clones, approximately 90% appearing once. The material was peripheral blood, obtained 28 days after the second AZD1222 dose. The receptors come from an adult who received the AZD1222 COVID-19 vaccine. Both conserved end residues are part of each CDR3. A D gene is named only where the DNA matches it firmly. A row's size may be missing; if present it is once, few, many or a size class.

TRBJ1-1	NA	NA	TRBV27	CASSLQGRSIEGAFF	TGTGCCAGCAGTTTGCAGGGGCGAAGCATTGAGGGAGCTTTCTTT
TRBJ2-5	NA	NA	TRBV7-9	CASSPEPGRLQETQYF	TGTGCCAGCAGCCCAGAACCGGGACGGCTCCAAGAGACCCAGTACTTC
TRBJ1-2	TRBD1	NA	TRBV7-2	CASSYYTSGTANGYTF	TGTGCCAGCAGCTATTACACTTCCGGGACAGCTAATGGCTACACCTTC
TRBJ1-2	NA	NA	TRBV6-5	CASSYAQGYYTF	TGTGCCAGCAGTTACGCGCAGGGATACTACACCTTC
TRBJ1-1	NA	NA	TRBV11-2	CASSLVRGGTEAFF	TGTGCCAGCAGCTTAGTCAGGGGCGGGACTGAAGCTTTCTTT
TRBJ1-2	NA	NA	TRBV27	CASSRIGGEAYGGYTF	TGTGCCAGCAGTCGTATAGGAGGGGAGGCCTATGGGGGCTACACCTTC
TRBJ2-1	NA	NA	TRBV9	CASSPHYNEQFF	TGTGCCAGCAGCCCCCACTACAATGAGCAGTTCTTC
TRBJ1-1	TRBD1	once	TRBV7-9	CASSLGQGFAFF	TGTGCCAGCAGCTTAGGACAGGGGTTCGCTTTCTTT
TRBJ2-7	NA	once	TRBV6-2/TRBV6-3	CASSSAGLGEQYF	TGTGCCAGCAGTTCTGCGGGGTTAGGCGAGCAGTACTTC
TRBJ1-1	TRBD1	NA	TRBV19	CASRTGGAWNTEAFF	TGTGCCAGTAGAACAGGGGGCGCGTGGAACACTGAAGCTTTCTTT
TRBJ1-5	NA	NA	TRBV28	CATLPGGGSQPQHF	TGTGCCACCCTGCCGGGGGGGGGTTCTCAGCCCCAGCATTTT
TRBJ1-2	NA	NA	TRBV7-8	CASSRSGVQADYGYTF	TGTGCCAGCAGCCGATCAGGGGTGCAGGCTGACTATGGCTACACCTTC
TRBJ1-1	TRBD1	NA	TRBV18	CASSSRGTVNTEAFF	TGTGCCAGCTCATCCCGCGGGACAGTGAACACTGAAGCTTTCTTT
TRBJ1-5	NA	NA	TRBV7-8	CASSFGAVNSNQPQHF	TGTGCCAGCAGTTTTGGGGCAGTTAATAGCAATCAGCCCCAGCATTTT
TRBJ1-6	NA	NA	TRBV10-1	CASSELQGNSPLHF	TGCGCCAGCAGTGAACTACAGGGAAATTCACCCCTCCACTTT
TRBJ2-5	NA	NA	TRBV11-2	CASSSSRDSPAETQYF	TGTGCCAGCAGCTCGTCCCGGGACTCTCCGGCAGAGACCCAGTACTTC